These 14 T cell receptor beta chains were sequenced from one sample in a study of neurological immune-mediated disorders. TCRdb passed the 5' RACE reads through MiXCR, listing each CDR3 protein once. Of about 59,000 distinct CDR3 sequences listed, around 3.8% are singletons. Sequences were obtained from PBMCs. These receptors all come from a woman aged 45-59 years with multiple sclerosis.

This clonotype is labeled medium-sized. The V call is TRBV20-1, the J call TRBJ2-5, with D perhaps TRBD1 (7 bases). From germline, CDR1 is DFQATT and CDR2 SNEGSKA (reference sequence). Trimming took 6 bases from V and 4 from J, leaving 21 bases between them. The CDR3 spans 15 residues. CDR3 nucleotides: TGCAGTGCCGGGGCGGGGCAGGGGGAAGGAGAGACCCAGTACTTC. Its protein product is CSAGAGQGEGETQYF.

This clonotype showed up just a few times. The CDR3 DNA reads TGTGCCAGCAGCCGACTAGCGGGAGGGAACACCGGGGAGCTGTTTTTT. It yields the protein CASSRLAGGNTGELFF. The chain has TRBV4-2 and TRBJ2-2, with 13 bases that match TRBD2. J lost 1 base, V lost 4 bases, and 0 bases had no gene match. CDR3 length equals 16 residues. The germline V gene encodes CDR1 LGHNA and CDR2 YNFKEQ.

This clonotype turned up a few times. The genes are TRBV7-2 and TRBJ2-7; maybe TRBD1 (6 bases). V lost 2 bases and J lost 2, with 10 bases in between. CDR1 SGHTA and CDR2 FQGNSA come from the germline V gene. The CDR3 length is 14 residues. The CDR3 sequence: CASSLSRQAYEQYF. CDR3 nucleotide sequence: TGTGCCAGCAGCTTATCCCGACAGGCCTACGAGCAGTACTTC.

The CDR3, as DNA: TGTGCCAGCAGCCTCGCAGGGGGCTTTGGCTACACCTTC. Its protein product is CASSLAGGFGYTF. This chain connects TRBV12-3 or TRBV12-4 to TRBJ1-2, with 8 bases fitting TRBD1. The CDR3 covers 13 residues. The V segment lost 6 bases and the J segment 7 bases; nucleotides outside the gene matches: 7.

The table lists this clonotype with many counts. The chain joins TRBV5-5 to TRBJ1-4; 11 bases fit TRBD1. This CDR3 is built from 15 residues. V dropped 5 bases and J dropped 7; count of bases not matched to a gene: 7. Looked up from germline, CDR1 is SGHKS and CDR2 is YYEKEE (reference sequence). The CDR3 DNA sequence: TGTGCCAGCAGTCGAAGGACAGGGGGCCTTGAAAAACTGTTTTTT. Translated, it gives CASSRRTGGLEKLFF.

V usage is TRBV5-6 and J usage is TRBJ2-1; possibly TRBD1 or TRBD2 for D (5 bases each). The ends were cut back, 4 bases at V and 4 bases at J, with 15 bases in the middle. Germline V gene lookup returns CDR1 SGHDT and CDR2 YYEEEE. CDR3 length: 15 residues. The CDR3 nucleotides are TGTGCCAGCAGCAGAGCCGGGACCCCTTACAATGAGCAGTTCTTC. It is translated as CASSRAGTPYNEQFF.

Ten or more counts support this clonotype. The chain couples TRBV20-1 to TRBJ2-1; 8 positions match TRBD2. V lost 2 bases and J lost 7; bases outside the gene matches: 7. The CDR3 sequence is 14 residues long. Germline V gives CDR1 DFQATT, CDR2 SNEGSKA (reference sequence). CDR3 DNA sequence: TGCAGTGCTAGAACTGGCGGGAGGAAGAATGAGCAGTTCTTC. Its translation: CSARTGGRKNEQFF.

This clonotype showed up many times. The chain combines TRBV3-1 with TRBJ2-7; D may match TRBD1 or TRBD2 (5 bases each). This CDR3 is built from 14 residues. Trimming left V 8 bases short and J 4 bases short, with 18 bases between. Per germline, CDR1 LGHDT and CDR2 YNNKEL (reference sequence). The CDR3 reads CASAETTGPYEQYF. The CDR3 coding sequence is TGTGCCAGCGCGGAAACCACGGGACCTTACGAGCAGTACTTC.

This clonotype was counted ten times or more. This chain links TRBV3-1 with TRBJ2-7; D ambiguous. Germline V CDR1 and CDR2: LGHDT, YNNKEL (reference sequence). CDR3 length: 16 amino acids. The V and J ends lost 0 bases and 4 bases respectively, with 16 bases between them. DNA of the CDR3: TGTGCCAGCAGCCAAGATATCCACCAAGGTACTTACGAGCAGTACTTC. This gives the protein CASSQDIHQGTYEQYF.

The table lists this clonotype with many counts. This sequence joins TRBV5-1 and TRBJ1-1; D perhaps matches TRBD1 (5 bases). Germline loops: CDR1 SGHRS, CDR2 YFSETQ. CDR3 size: 14 residues. Trimming removed 0 bases from V and 6 bases from J, with 12 bases in between. The CDR3, as DNA: TGCGCCAGCAGCTTGGATTCCAGGGAAGCTGAAGCTTTCTTT. This sequence encodes CASSLDSREAEAFF.

This chain links TRBV7-2 with TRBJ2-1; 7 bases map to TRBD1. Per germline, CDR1 SGHTA and CDR2 FQGNSA. With 1 base clipped from V and 2 bases from J, the junction kept 2 bases outside the gene matches. The CDR3 length is 15 residues. DNA of the CDR3: TGTGCCAGCAGCTTAGACAGGGGAACCTACAATGAGCAGTTCTTC. Its translation: CASSLDRGTYNEQFF.

At least ten counts were recorded for this clonotype. J is TRBJ2-7 and V is TRBV29-1; D perhaps matches TRBD2 (6 bases). Deletions cut 3 bases from V and 7 bases from J, with 10 bases between. Germline CDR1 and CDR2: SQVTM and ANQGSEA. The CDR3 is 11 residues long. Here the CDR3 reads CSVERGGEQYF. CDR3 nucleotides: TGCAGCGTTGAGCGGGGAGGAGAGCAGTACTTC.

This clonotype was observed a handful of times. V usage is TRBV5-1 and J usage is TRBJ2-3; 12 bases match TRBD2. Germline V lookup: CDR1 SGHRS, CDR2 YFSETQ. This CDR3 comprises 20 residues. V lost 5 bases and J lost 1; bases outside the gene matches: 17. CDR3 region: CASSLRILAGGPGGTDTQYF. The CDR3, as DNA: TGCGCCAGCAGTCTTCGTATCCTAGCGGGAGGGCCTGGTGGCACAGATACGCAGTATTTT.

This clonotype was counted at least ten times. This chain uses TRBV5-6 with TRBJ2-1, with 14 positions matching TRBD2. The CDR3 covers 15 residues. Trimming took 0 bases from V and 12 from J; bases not matched to a gene: 5. Germline CDR1 reads SGHDT; CDR2 reads YYEEEE. This chain's CDR3 is CASSLAGLAGEVQFF. CDR3 in DNA: TGTGCCAGCAGCTTGGCGGGACTAGCGGGAGAGGTGCAGTTCTTC.